This passage covers 13 T cell receptor beta chains from one sample sequenced in a study of CXCR3-negative and CXCR3-positive naive CD8 T cells. Findings and caveats of the study: Hydrophobicity of TRB CDR3s was greater in CXCR3-positive naive cells than in CXCR3-negative naive cells.

The antigens these receptors bind are not known. The authors made the TRB cDNA libraries by 5' RACE using UMI labels. TCRdb reprocessed the 5' RACE reads and reports one entry per CDR3 protein, with no DNA. This table holds fewer than 90,000 distinct CDR3 sequences. The sample taken for sequencing was naive CXCR3+ CD8+ T cells from blood. Subset specified: CD45RO-CCR7+CD27+CD95- naive CD8+ T cells expressing CXCR3 (TNR3+). Source of these receptors: a human donor in good health. Some clones in this sample may be carry-over from other donors' samples.

The chain is built from TRBV5-5 and TRBJ2-7; the D gene TCRdb calls, TRBD1, cannot be checked with no DNA. The CDR3 has 15 residues. The germline V gene encodes CDR1 SGHKS and CDR2 YYEKEE (reference sequence). The chain's CDR3 is CASSSPTTSSYEQYF.

CDR3 sequence: CASSLLAGAASTDTQYF. This sequence joins TRBV7-6 and TRBJ2-3; TCRdb's D call, TRBD2, is unchecked because there is no DNA. Germline-derived CDR1 and CDR2 are SGHVS and FNYEAQ. CDR3 length: 17 amino acids.

The genes are TRBV11-2 and TRBJ2-3; TCRdb calls TRBD1, which cannot be checked without DNA. The germline V gene has CDR1 SGHAT and CDR2 FQNNGV. This CDR3 comprises 16 residues. CDR3 protein: CASSLVGAVNTDTQYF.

The chain links TRBV20-1 to TRBJ1-1. The CDR3 runs to 13 residues. Germline CDR1 is DFQATT and CDR2 is SNEGSKA (reference sequence). The CDR3 region is CSASPPQGSEAFF.

The chain uses TRBV9 and TRBJ1-1. Germline lookup yields CDR1 SGDLS and CDR2 YYNGEE. The CDR3 has 13 amino acids. CDR3 sequence: CASSVGQSDEAFF.

The genes are TRBV14 and TRBJ2-5; TCRdb's D gene call, TRBD2, goes unchecked for lack of DNA. Germline lookup yields CDR1 SGHDN and CDR2 FVKESK. The CDR3 spans 16 residues. CDR3 in amino acids: CASSQTSRTDQETQYF.

Here the CDR3 reads CASSFVAEETQYF. The rearrangement uses TRBV28 and TRBJ2-5; TCRdb gives TRBD2 as the D gene, but with no DNA this cannot be confirmed. The germline CDR1 and CDR2 sequences are MDHEN and SYDVKM. The CDR3 spans 13 residues.

Here the CDR3 reads CSAPYQASGTYEQYF. The chain uses TRBV20-1 and TRBJ2-7; TCRdb lists TRBD2, though no DNA is available to test this call. The germline V gene has CDR1 DFQATT and CDR2 SNEGSKA (reference sequence). This CDR3 contains 15 residues.

The rearrangement joins TRBV6-1 to TRBJ1-2. The germline gives CDR1 MNHNS, CDR2 SASEGT. The CDR3 has 13 residues. Here the CDR3 reads CASTDTNYDGYTF.

This chain joins TRBV29-1 and TRBJ2-1; no DNA is available, so the TRBD2 call from TCRdb remains unchecked. Germline V CDR1 and CDR2: SQVTM, ANQGSEA. The CDR3 extends over 12 amino acids. CDR3 region: CSVEREAAKQFF.

The gene calls are TRBV12-3 or TRBV12-4 and TRBJ2-1. The CDR3 is 11 residues long. This CDR3 is CASSLSNEQFF.

The V call is TRBV7-9, the J call TRBJ2-7; no DNA is available, so the TRBD1 call from TCRdb remains unchecked. Germline lookup yields CDR1 SEHNR and CDR2 FQNEAQ (reference sequence). The CDR3 has 16 amino acids. The CDR3 reads CASSLASGQEIYEQYF.

The rearrangement uses TRBV12-3 or TRBV12-4 and TRBJ2-5; no DNA is available, so the TRBD1 call from TCRdb remains unchecked. This CDR3 contains 13 residues. CDR3 sequence: CASRMNRQETQYF.